The T cell receptor (beta chain) described here comes from a study of vaccination effects on CD4 cells after COVID-19. Overall study: Sampling occurred a median 72 days post second dose, range 14 to 241. Cultures used 1.5 million to 2 million PBMC per well, approximately 10 IU/ml IL-2 and 9.5 to 10 ug/ml peptides.

Study outcomes and limitations: There were few convalescent patients in the study and no early post-infection timepoints.

Notes on this clone: What it binds is not known.

Sequencing was performed with immunoSEQ multiplex PCR; in TCRdb, only in-frame clones are kept and a portion is missing. The table has roughly 30,000 clones, around 69% seen once. Researchers isolated CD4+ T cells once ten to eleven days of culture had elapsed. Each person got two doses of an mRNA SARS-CoV-2 vaccine, BNT162b2 or mRNA-1273. This CDR3 comprises 13 residues. Germline CDR1 and CDR2: LGHDT and YNNKEL (reference sequence). V lost 1 base and J lost 1, with 2 bases in between. This clonotype originated in a human donor who received a COVID-19 vaccine. The material sequenced was CD4+ T cells from PBMCs cultured without peptide, taken after COVID-19 vaccination. V usage is TRBV3-1 (or the pseudogene TRBV3-2) and J usage is TRBJ1-5; D unclear. The CDR3 sequence: CASSQGSNQPQHF. The DNA for the CDR3 is TGTGCCAGCAGCCAAGGGAGCAATCAGCCCCAGCATTTT.